Each of the 26 T cell receptor beta chains below was sequenced from the same sample in a study of blood T cell repertoires in COVID-19. TCRdb keeps only in-frame clones here, not all; method: immunoSEQ multiplex PCR. The sample holds approximately 170,000 clones, just over 85% seen once. Sample: peripheral blood. These receptors all stem from a man aged 50 to 59 with active or convalescent COVID-19.

The rearrangement joins TRBV2 to TRBJ1-1, with D hard to call. The germline CDR1 and CDR2 sequences are SNHLY and FYNNEI. The CDR3 length is 14 residues. V was pared by 4 bases and J by 10 bases, with 19 bases between. CDR3 coding DNA: TGTGCCAGCAGTGTTGATGAGGGAGCCGGGGTAGCTTTCTTT. This gives the protein CASSVDEGAGVAFF.

The rearrangement uses TRBV11-2 and TRBJ2-5, with D perhaps matching TRBD2 (5 bases). Germline V CDR1 and CDR2: SGHAT, FQNNGV. Trimming took 1 base from V and 6 from J, leaving 12 bases between them. The CDR3 runs to 14 residues. The CDR3 nucleotides are TGTGCCAGCAGCTTAGTCTCCGAGGGTAAGACCCAGTACTTC. Translation: CASSLVSEGKTQYF.

The V gene is TRBV6-5, the J gene TRBJ2-1; tentatively, D is TRBD2 (6 bases). CDR3 length equals 15 residues. The germline CDR1 and CDR2 sequences are MNHEY and SVGAGI. V was shortened by 2 bases and J by 6 bases, with 14 bases between the two germline ends. The CDR3 region has the DNA TGTGCCAGCAGTTACCTCGGGGTCGGGGGCAATGAGCAGTTCTTC. This translates into CASSYLGVGGNEQFF.

The V call is TRBV30, the J call TRBJ2-1; the match to TRBD2 covers 14 bases. CDR1 GTSNPN and CDR2 SVGIG come from the germline V gene (reference sequence). The CDR3 extends over 20 amino acids. J gave up 8 bases and V 5 bases, and 23 bases lay outside the gene matches. The CDR3 loop is CAWAQAHHGLAGGVWDEQFF. DNA of the CDR3: TGTGCCTGGGCGCAAGCTCATCATGGACTAGCGGGGGGAGTATGGGATGAGCAGTTCTTC.

This chain connects TRBV19 to TRBJ1-1; the D is unclear. Trimming left V 3 bases short and J 3 bases short, with 11 bases between. Per germline, CDR1 LNHDA and CDR2 SQIVND (reference sequence). The CDR3 loop spans 14 amino acids. In DNA form, the CDR3 reads TGTGCCAGTAGTATCCATTTGGGCTACACTGAAGCTTTCTTT. As protein: CASSIHLGYTEAFF.

The chain links TRBV2 to TRBJ2-2; no definite D call. The CDR3 consists of 14 residues. Trimming shortened V by 6 bases and J by 0 bases, and 8 bases separated the two germline ends. The V gene's germline CDR1 is SNHLY and CDR2 FYNNEI. CDR3 sequence (DNA): TGTGCCAGCAGCCTGAGCCCGAACACCGGGGAGCTGTTTTTT. Translated: CASSLSPNTGELFF. The full variable domain, rest sourced from reference TRBV2 and TRBJ2-2, is EPEVTQTPSHQVTQMGQEVILRCVPISNHLYFYWYRQILGQKVEFLVSFYNNEISEKSEIFDDQFSVERPDGSNFTLKIRSTKLEDSAMYFCASSLSPNTGELFFGEGSRLTVL.

V and J are TRBV19 and TRBJ2-7; 11 nucleotides match TRBD1. This CDR3 region has 13 residues. Germline V gene sequence: CDR1 LNHDA, CDR2 SQIVND (reference sequence). V was clipped by 3 bases and J by 9 bases; unmatched bases: 4. The CDR3 here is CASSIGQGALQYF. The CDR3 DNA follows: TGTGCCAGTAGTATCGGACAGGGGGCACTGCAGTACTTC.

This clone has only a few counts. The chain couples TRBV18 to TRBJ2-7; 9 positions agree with TRBD2. This CDR3 is built from 15 residues. Germline lookup yields CDR1 KGHSH and CDR2 LQKENI. V lost 2 bases, J lost 6 bases, and 8 bases stayed unmatched. The CDR3 DNA reads as TGTGCCAGCTCACCAGCTCTAGCGGGGAGAAGCGAGCAGTACTTC. Protein product: CASSPALAGRSEQYF.

The chain recombines TRBV6-5 with TRBJ2-2; possible D gene TRBD2, 5 bases. Trimming pared 2 bases from V and 4 bases from J, leaving 14 bases between. Germline lookup yields CDR1 MNHEY and CDR2 SVGAGI. The CDR3 is 16 residues long. CDR3 nucleotide sequence: TGTGCCAGCAGTTACATTTCGGGGAAGAGCACCGGGGAGCTGTTTTTT. This translates into CASSYISGKSTGELFF.

The V gene is TRBV5-1, the J gene TRBJ1-1; tentatively, D is TRBD1 (6 bases). From germline, CDR1 is SGHRS and CDR2 YFSETQ. The CDR3 has 14 residues. V was trimmed by 0 bases and J by 1 base, leaving 7 bases between them. The CDR3 loop is CASSLEGENTEAFF. CDR3 DNA: TGCGCCAGCAGCTTGGAGGGGGAGAACACTGAAGCTTTCTTT.

This chain joins TRBV28 and TRBJ1-3, with unresolved D. Germline V gives CDR1 MDHEN, CDR2 SYDVKM. Trimming took off 6 bases at V and 4 bases at J, with 10 bases between the two ends. The CDR3 spans 13 residues. The CDR3 here is CASSPGYGNTIYF. The CDR3 nucleotides are TGTGCCAGCAGCCCCGGTTACGGAAACACCATATATTTT.

The V call is TRBV4-1, the J call TRBJ2-5; D might be TRBD2 (5 bases). The CDR3 is 15 amino acids. In germline, CDR1 is MGHRA, CDR2 YSYEKL. V lost 1 base and J 1 base, leaving 10 bases between the germline ends. The CDR3 sequence is CASSQVLAPQETQYF. Written as DNA, the CDR3 is TGCGCCAGCAGCCAAGTTCTAGCTCCCCAAGAGACCCAGTACTTC.

The rearrangement joins TRBV10-3 to TRBJ2-5; 14 bases match TRBD2. The CDR3 runs 13 residues. Germline lookup yields CDR1 ENHRY and CDR2 SYGVKD. V was clipped by 10 bases and J by 6 bases; unmatched bases: 4. The CDR3 region has the DNA TGTGCCACCGGGACTAGCGGGGGTCAGACCCAGTACTTC. Translating gives CATGTSGGQTQYF.

The rearrangement uses TRBV18 and TRBJ2-5, with 7 bases lining up with TRBD1. The V gene's germline CDR1 is KGHSH and CDR2 LQKENI. Trimming cost V 2 bases and J 4 bases; bases outside gene matches: 4. CDR3 length: 14 amino acids. The CDR3 region has the DNA TGTGCCAGCTCACCAACGAGGGGGCCAGAGACCCAGTACTTC. Its translation: CASSPTRGPETQYF.

The chain employs TRBV6-5 and TRBJ1-5; D is uncertain. Germline V gene data show CDR1 as MNHEY and CDR2 as SVGAGI. Deletions cut 8 bases from V and 6 bases from J, with 14 bases between. The CDR3 length is 13 residues. In DNA, the CDR3 is TGTGCCAGCGTGATCCGGCGAGGTCAGCCCCAGCATTTT. It specifies CASVIRRGQPQHF.

The chain joins TRBV7-3 to TRBJ2-5; 10 bases align to TRBD1. The CDR3 consists of 14 residues. V shed 6 bases, J shed 4 bases, and the junction held 5 bases outside the gene matches. Germline CDR1 and CDR2: SGHTA and FQGTGA. CDR3 residues: CASRSGTGVETQYF. CDR3 coding DNA: TGTGCCAGCAGGTCCGGGACAGGGGTAGAGACCCAGTACTTC.

This clone showed up just once. The V and J genes are TRBV4-1 and TRBJ1-2, with TRBD1 as a possible D gene (5 bases). V was trimmed by 0 bases and J by 2 bases, leaving 16 bases between them. The CDR3 has 17 residues. Germline V gene data show CDR1 as MGHRA and CDR2 as YSYEKL. The CDR3 DNA reads as TGCGCCAGCAGCCAAGAAGGGGCAGGGTCCCCCAACTATGGCTACACCTTC. Translating gives CASSQEGAGSPNYGYTF.

The chain recombines TRBV7-7 with TRBJ2-5; weak D call: TRBD2 (6 bases). This CDR3 is 13 amino acids long. CDR1 SSHAT and CDR2 FNYEAQ come from the germline V gene (reference sequence). The ends were cut back, 5 bases at V and 2 bases at J, with 9 bases in the middle. The CDR3 region is CASSAGLQETQYF. CDR3 sequence (DNA): TGTGCCAGCAGCGCGGGGCTTCAAGAGACCCAGTACTTC.

The rearrangement links TRBV3-1 (or the pseudogene TRBV3-2) to TRBJ2-7; 15 bases align to TRBD2. The V gene end was trimmed by 1 base and the J gene end by 0 bases; junction bases not matched to a gene: 4. The length of the CDR3 is 18 residues. From germline, CDR1 is LGHDT and CDR2 YNNKEL (reference sequence). In DNA form, the CDR3 reads TGTGCCAGCAGCCAAGGGACTAGCGGGGGGGCCTCCTCCTACGAGCAGTACTTC. Translated: CASSQGTSGGASSYEQYF.

The chain is built from TRBV25-1 and TRBJ2-1; a possible D gene is TRBD2 (7 bases). Per the germline V gene, CDR1 is MGHDK and CDR2 is SYGVNS. There are 15 residues in the CDR3. Between the trimmed V and J ends, which lost 4 bases and 8 bases, there was a span of 18 bases. CDR3 region: CASSVSRGGAYEQFF. CDR3 nucleotide sequence: TGTGCCAGCAGTGTGAGTCGTGGGGGGGCCTATGAGCAGTTCTTC.

The chain is built from TRBV4-2 and TRBJ2-6; perhaps TRBD1 as D (7 bases). Germline V CDR1 and CDR2: LGHNA, YNFKEQ. The CDR3 has 18 amino acids. The V end was cut by 4 bases, the J end by 1 base, with 17 bases between. The DNA of the CDR3 is TGTGCCAGCAGCCCGTCCTTAGCAGGGGGGTCTGGGGCCAACGTCCTGACTTTC. It translates to CASSPSLAGGSGANVLTF.

This clone was recorded only once. The chain employs TRBV4-1 and TRBJ1-2, with D possibly TRBD1 on 5 matching bases. This CDR3 region has 15 residues. V lost 1 base and J lost 3, with 12 bases in between. The germline V gene encodes CDR1 MGHRA and CDR2 YSYEKL. The CDR3 is CASSQVRGGDYGYTF. In DNA, the CDR3 is TGCGCCAGCAGCCAAGTAAGGGGAGGAGACTATGGCTACACCTTC.

A few counts support this clone. The V call is TRBV12-3 or TRBV12-4, the J call TRBJ1-2; 8 bases are shared with TRBD1. Losses at the gene ends were 5 bases for V and 6 bases for J; bases not matched to a gene: 5. The CDR3 sequence is 13 residues long. For the CDR3, the DNA is TGTGCCAGCAGTCAGGACAGGGCTAATGGCTACACCTTC. Translating it yields CASSQDRANGYTF.

V gene TRBV6-4 combines with J gene TRBJ2-5; TRBD1 agrees at 9 bases. This CDR3 has 15 residues. V shed 1 base, J shed 1 base, and the junction held 1 base outside the gene matches. Germline V gene lookup returns CDR1 MRHNA and CDR2 SNTAGT. Here the CDR3 DNA reads TGTGCCAGCAGTGACTTACAGGGGGCCCAAGAGACCCAGTACTTC. Encoded protein: CASSDLQGAQETQYF.

The chain carries TRBV11-2 and TRBJ1-3; D remains ambiguous. V shed 7 bases and J shed 1 base, with 11 bases lying between them. The CDR3 spans 14 residues. Germline V CDR1 and CDR2: SGHAT, FQNNGV. DNA of the CDR3: TGTGCCAGCACCACCCTCTATTCTGGAAACACCATATATTTT. Its protein product is CASTTLYSGNTIYF.

The CDR3 coding sequence is TGCGCCAGCAGCGACAGGGGCCCACGGGGCACCGGGGAGCTGTTTTTT. It yields the protein CASSDRGPRGTGELFF. This chain links TRBV10-1 with TRBJ2-2; 8 positions agree with TRBD1. This CDR3 has 16 residues. The V gene end was trimmed by 6 bases and the J gene end by 4 bases; junction bases not matched to a gene: 10. Germline lookup yields CDR1 WNHNN and CDR2 SYGVQD (reference sequence).